The 20 T cell receptor beta chains reported below all come from one sample, sequenced in a study of T cell clones after liver transplantation. Assay: immunoSEQ multiplex PCR; the TCRdb copy retains only in-frame clones and omits some. The sample has 85,000 to 130,000 clones, 82% seen once. The material was CD4+ T cells from blood, obtained before liver transplant. The receptor source for this set is a human donor who received a liver transplant.

This chain links TRBV7-3 with TRBJ1-2, with D unresolved. Per germline, CDR1 SGHTA and CDR2 FQGTGA. The CDR3 has 14 residues. Trimming removed 2 bases from V and 4 bases from J, with 11 bases in between. The CDR3: CASSLSRDSYGYTF. The DNA of the CDR3 is TGTGCCAGCAGCTTATCTAGAGATTCCTATGGCTACACCTTC.

V and J are TRBV18 and TRBJ1-3; 7 bases line up with TRBD1. V dropped 6 bases and J dropped 8; count of bases not matched to a gene: 10. Germline V gene data show CDR1 as KGHSH and CDR2 as LQKENI. There are 14 residues in the CDR3. In DNA form, the CDR3 reads TGTGCCAGCTCCCTTAGCAACAGGGGTGACACCATATATTTT. This codes for CASSLSNRGDTIYF.

V usage is TRBV19 and J usage is TRBJ2-5; 12 bases map to TRBD1. Germline trimming cut 6 bases from V and 2 bases from J; bases unmatched to any gene: 13. The CDR3 is 18 amino acids. From germline, CDR1 is LNHDA and CDR2 SQIVND (reference sequence). For the CDR3, the DNA is TGTGCCAGTAGCCCCGGGACAGGGGGCTCCGGTTATCAAGAGACCCAGTACTTC. Translating gives CASSPGTGGSGYQETQYF.

V gene TRBV6-5 combines with J gene TRBJ1-2, with 7 nucleotides matching TRBD1. In germline, CDR1 is MNHEY, CDR2 SVGAGI. Trimming cost V 2 bases and J 8 bases; bases outside gene matches: 14. This CDR3 is 16 amino acids long. This CDR3 reads CASSYVRGRTFRGYTF. The CDR3 DNA follows: TGTGCCAGCAGTTACGTAAGGGGGCGGACGTTCCGAGGCTACACCTTC.

V and J are TRBV7-2 and TRBJ2-7; the D is unclear. This CDR3 contains 14 residues. Deletions cut 1 base from V and 6 bases from J, with 13 bases between. Germline CDR1 reads SGHTA; CDR2 reads FQGNSA. Here the CDR3 DNA reads TGTGCCAGCAGCTTAGTCCAAAAAGGTTTCGAGCAGTACTTC. Protein sequence: CASSLVQKGFEQYF.

The genes are TRBV4-1 and TRBJ1-6; perhaps TRBD1 as D (5 bases). With 6 bases removed from V and 9 bases from J, the gap between germline ends came to 15 bases. There are 14 residues in the CDR3. The germline V gene has CDR1 MGHRA and CDR2 YSYEKL. The CDR3 DNA sequence: TGCGCCAGCAGGTATGGACCCGGGGGTTCACCCCTCCACTTT. It codes for CASRYGPGGSPLHF.

The chain recombines TRBV2 with TRBJ1-4; D not certain. CDR1 and CDR2 (germline): SNHLY, FYNNEI. The germline V and J ends were trimmed by 4 bases and 8 bases, with 8 bases remaining between them. The CDR3 is made up of 12 amino acids. In DNA form, the CDR3 reads TGTGCCAGCAGTGGCGGGGAAGAAAAACTGTTTTTT. Encoded protein: CASSGGEEKLFF.

The chain links TRBV5-1 to TRBJ2-5; D uncertain. From germline, CDR1 is SGHRS and CDR2 YFSETQ. The CDR3 runs 16 residues. Deletions cut 3 bases from V and 3 bases from J, with 18 bases between. Here the CDR3 reads CASSSTGDRGKETQYF. The CDR3 region has the DNA TGCGCCAGCAGCTCGACTGGGGATCGAGGAAAAGAGACCCAGTACTTC. Full variable domain (rest looked up from reference TRBV5-1 and TRBJ2-5): KAGVTQTPRYLIKTRGQQVTLSCSPISGHRSVSWYQQTPGQGLQFLFEYFSETQRNKGNFPGRFSGRQFSNSRSEMNVSTLELGDSALYLCASSSTGDRGKETQYFGPGTRLLVL.

The chain has TRBV6-4 and TRBJ1-2, with 9 nucleotides matching TRBD1. The length of the CDR3 is 13 residues. Germline values: CDR1 MRHNA, CDR2 SNTAGT. Trimming took 8 bases from V and 7 from J; bases not matched to a gene: 8. The CDR3 reads CASGITGGTGYTF. The CDR3 bases are TGTGCCAGCGGGATCACAGGGGGCACTGGCTACACCTTC.

This clone came up many times. The chain couples TRBV11-2 to TRBJ1-2; D call uncertain. The V gene lost 0 bases and the J gene lost 0 bases, with 5 bases spanning the gap. The germline gives CDR1 SGHAT, CDR2 FQNNGV. There are 14 residues in the CDR3. The CDR3 protein is CASSLDRANYGYTF. The CDR3, as DNA: TGTGCCAGCAGCTTAGATCGAGCTAACTATGGCTACACCTTC.

The rearrangement uses TRBV4-2 and TRBJ2-7; D gene ambiguous. The germline V and J ends were trimmed by 0 bases and 4 bases, with 22 bases remaining between them. Germline assignment: CDR1 LGHNA and CDR2 YNFKEQ. This CDR3 spans 18 amino acids. In nucleotides, the CDR3 is TGTGCCAGCAGCCAAGATAGTCAGGCCATAACGACTTCTTACGAGCAGTACTTC. As protein: CASSQDSQAITTSYEQYF.

The gene calls are TRBV10-1 and TRBJ2-1; D uncertain. Trimming left V 0 bases short and J 9 bases short, with 21 bases between. The V gene's germline CDR1 is WNHNN and CDR2 SYGVQD (reference sequence). This CDR3 has 17 residues. CDR3 protein: CASSESNKGWVGIEQFF. CDR3 bases: TGCGCCAGCAGTGAGTCGAACAAAGGGTGGGTCGGTATTGAGCAGTTCTTC.

The rearrangement links TRBV21-1 to TRBJ1-6. TRBV21-1 is noted as a pseudogene. This CDR3 is 14 amino acids long. CDR3 bases: TGTGCCAACGACGGTAGCTCCTATAATTCACCCCTCCACTTT. Its translation: CANDGSSYNSPLHF.

This clone showed up just once. This rearrangement joins TRBV4-3 to TRBJ1-3, with TRBD1 identical over 9 bases. V was clipped by 4 bases and J by 1 base; unmatched bases: 11. The length of the CDR3 is 18 residues. Germline CDR1 and CDR2: LGHNA and YSLEER. The CDR3 nucleotides read TGCGCCAGCAGCCCAGGGCTGGACAGGGGTCCTTCTGGAAACACCATATATTTT. Its protein product is CASSPGLDRGPSGNTIYF.

The table lists this clone with a count of one. V gene TRBV7-2 combines with J gene TRBJ1-1; D might be TRBD1 (5 bases). There are 15 residues in the CDR3. Germline V lookup: CDR1 SGHTA, CDR2 FQGNSA. Deletions cut 1 base from V and 4 bases from J, with 13 bases between. The CDR3 region is CASSLGGRRTTEAFF. The CDR3 DNA sequence: TGTGCCAGCAGCTTAGGGGGGAGGCGAACCACTGAAGCTTTCTTT.

The chain carries TRBV6-6 and TRBJ1-1, with D uncertain. V gave up 0 bases and J gave up 0 bases, with 2 bases separating them. This CDR3 has 13 amino acids. Germline CDR1 MNHNY, CDR2 SVGAGI (reference sequence). The CDR3: CASSYSMNTEAFF. The CDR3 coding sequence is TGTGCCAGCAGTTACTCCATGAACACTGAAGCTTTCTTT.

The J gene is TRBJ2-7, the V gene TRBV7-3, with a weak D call TRBD2 (5 bases). Germline V CDR1 and CDR2: SGHTA, FQGTGA. The CDR3 loop spans 15 amino acids. Trimming took off 3 bases at V and 0 bases at J, with 12 bases between the two ends. The CDR3 spells CASSFLAASSYEQYF. DNA of the CDR3: TGTGCCAGCAGCTTTCTAGCAGCGAGCTCCTACGAGCAGTACTTC.

For the CDR3, the DNA is TGTGCCAGCAGCGGCGGGGAGTATAGCAATCAGCCCCAGCATTTT. This codes for CASSGGEYSNQPQHF. The chain has TRBV9 and TRBJ1-5; D unresolved. The germline V gene has CDR1 SGDLS and CDR2 YYNGEE. This CDR3 has 15 residues. Trimming took off 3 bases at V and 0 bases at J, with 10 bases between the two ends.

The gene calls are TRBV19 and TRBJ1-1; 10 nucleotides agree with TRBD1. The junction had 8 bases not matched to a gene; V was cut back by 10 bases and J by 3 bases. Germline CDR1 and CDR2: LNHDA and SQIVND (reference sequence). The CDR3 consists of 14 residues. The CDR3 DNA is TGTGCCACCCGACAGGGGGCGATTGACACTGAAGCTTTCTTT. This translates into CATRQGAIDTEAFF.

This rearrangement joins TRBV7-2 to TRBJ2-7, with D hard to call. V was trimmed by 3 bases and J by 12 bases, leaving 15 bases between them. The germline V gene encodes CDR1 SGHTA and CDR2 FQGNSA. The CDR3 totals 12 residues. The CDR3 loop is CASSLLRNTPYF. CDR3 in DNA: TGTGCCAGCAGCTTGTTAAGGAATACCCCGTACTTC. Drawing the rest from reference TRBV7-2 and TRBJ2-7, the complete variable domain is GAGVSQSPSNKVTEKGKDVELRCDPISGHTALYWYRQSLGQGLEFLIYFQGNSAPDKSGLPSDRFSAERTGGSVSTLTIQRTQQEDSAVYLCASSLLRNTPYFGPGTRLTVT.